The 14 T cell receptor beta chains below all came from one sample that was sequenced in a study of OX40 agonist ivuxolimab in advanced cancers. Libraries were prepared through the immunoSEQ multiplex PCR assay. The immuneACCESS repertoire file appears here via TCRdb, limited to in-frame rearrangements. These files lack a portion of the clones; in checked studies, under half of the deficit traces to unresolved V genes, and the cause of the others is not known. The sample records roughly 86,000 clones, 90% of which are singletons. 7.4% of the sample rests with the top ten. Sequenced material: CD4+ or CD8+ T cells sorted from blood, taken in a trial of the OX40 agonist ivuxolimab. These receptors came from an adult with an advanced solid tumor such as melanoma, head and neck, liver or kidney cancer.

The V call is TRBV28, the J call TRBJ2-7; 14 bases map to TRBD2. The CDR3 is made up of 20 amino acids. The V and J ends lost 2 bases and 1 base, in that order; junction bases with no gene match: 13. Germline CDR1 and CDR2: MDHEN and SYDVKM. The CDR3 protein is CASSLRGRLAGGAFSYEQYF. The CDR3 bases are TGTGCCAGCAGTTTAAGGGGAAGACTAGCGGGAGGGGCTTTTTCCTACGAGCAGTACTTC.

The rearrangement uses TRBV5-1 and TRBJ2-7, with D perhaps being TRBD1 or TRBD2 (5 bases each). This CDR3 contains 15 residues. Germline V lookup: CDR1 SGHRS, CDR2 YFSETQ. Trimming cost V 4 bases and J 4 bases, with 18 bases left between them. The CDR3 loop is CASSKAEGLPYEQYF. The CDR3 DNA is TGCGCCAGCAGCAAGGCCGAGGGGTTGCCTTACGAGCAGTACTTC. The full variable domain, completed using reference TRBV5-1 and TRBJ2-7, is KAGVTQTPRYLIKTRGQQVTLSCSPISGHRSVSWYQQTPGQGLQFLFEYFSETQRNKGNFPGRFSGRQFSNSRSEMNVSTLELGDSALYLCASSKAEGLPYEQYFGPGTRLTVT.

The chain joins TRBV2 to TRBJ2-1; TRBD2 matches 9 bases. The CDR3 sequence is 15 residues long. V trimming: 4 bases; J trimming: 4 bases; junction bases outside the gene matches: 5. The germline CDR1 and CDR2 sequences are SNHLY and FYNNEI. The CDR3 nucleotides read TGTGCCAGCAGTGTCATTGCGGGAGGGTACAATGAGCAGTTCTTC. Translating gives CASSVIAGGYNEQFF.

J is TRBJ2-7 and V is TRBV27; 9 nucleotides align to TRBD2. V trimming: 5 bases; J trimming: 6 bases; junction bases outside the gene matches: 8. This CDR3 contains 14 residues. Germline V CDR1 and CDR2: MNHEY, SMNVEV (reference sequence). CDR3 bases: TGTGCCAGCAGTCCTGTAGCGGGAGAGGGCGAGCAGTACTTC. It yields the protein CASSPVAGEGEQYF.

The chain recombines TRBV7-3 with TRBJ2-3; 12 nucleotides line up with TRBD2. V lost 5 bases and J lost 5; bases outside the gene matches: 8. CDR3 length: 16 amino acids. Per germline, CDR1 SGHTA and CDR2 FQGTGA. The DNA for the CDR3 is TGTGCCAGCAGCGAACTAGCGGGAGGCCGGGGAGATACGCAGTATTTT. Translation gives CASSELAGGRGDTQYF. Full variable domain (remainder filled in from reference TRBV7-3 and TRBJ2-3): GAGVSQTPSNKVTEKGKYVELRCDPISGHTALYWYRQSLGQGPEFLIYFQGTGAADDSGLPNDRFFAVRPEGSVSTLKIQRTERGDSAVYLCASSELAGGRGDTQYFGPGTRLTVL.

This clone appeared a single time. CDR3 amino acids: CASSPQGVEAFF. The CDR3 nucleotides are TGTGCCAGCTCACCCCAGGGAGTGGAAGCTTTCTTT. The rearrangement links TRBV18 to TRBJ1-1; a weak D match, TRBD1 (5 bases). Trimming pared 3 bases from V and 8 bases from J, leaving 10 bases between. The CDR3 is 12 amino acids. CDR1 is KGHSH, CDR2 LQKENI, per germline.

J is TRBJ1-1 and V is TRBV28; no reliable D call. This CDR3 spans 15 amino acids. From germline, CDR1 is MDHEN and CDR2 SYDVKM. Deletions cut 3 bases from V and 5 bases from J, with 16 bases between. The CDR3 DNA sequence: TGTGCCAGCAGTTTCGAAGTCGGCTTTGTTACTGAAGCTTTCTTT. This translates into CASSFEVGFVTEAFF.

CDR3 loop: CASSLDGGAYEQYF. The CDR3 nucleotides read TGTGCCAGCAGCTTAGATGGCGGAGCCTACGAGCAGTACTTC. The rearrangement uses TRBV11-1 and TRBJ2-7; D call uncertain. This CDR3 is built from 14 residues. Trimming took off 1 base at V and 2 bases at J, with 9 bases between the two ends. Germline values: CDR1 SGHAT, CDR2 FQDESV (reference sequence).

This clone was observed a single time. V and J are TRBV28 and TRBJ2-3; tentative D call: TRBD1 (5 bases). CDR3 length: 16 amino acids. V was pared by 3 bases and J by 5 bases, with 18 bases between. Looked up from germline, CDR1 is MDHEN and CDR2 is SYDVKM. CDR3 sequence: CASSLGAIGAQDTQYF. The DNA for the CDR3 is TGTGCCAGCAGTTTGGGCGCCATTGGGGCACAAGATACGCAGTATTTT.

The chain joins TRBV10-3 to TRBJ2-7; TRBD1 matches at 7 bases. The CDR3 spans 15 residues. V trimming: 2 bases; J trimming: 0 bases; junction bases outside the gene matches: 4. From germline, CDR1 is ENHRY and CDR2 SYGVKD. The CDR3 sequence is CAISENRDSSYEQYF. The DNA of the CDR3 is TGTGCCATCAGTGAGAACCGGGACAGCTCCTACGAGCAGTACTTC.

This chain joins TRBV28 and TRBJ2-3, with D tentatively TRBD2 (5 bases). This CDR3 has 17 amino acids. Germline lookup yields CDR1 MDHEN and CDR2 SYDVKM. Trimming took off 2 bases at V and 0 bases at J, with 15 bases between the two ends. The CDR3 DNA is TGTGCCAGCAGTTTAGCATTCCGGGGTGCTAGCACAGATACGCAGTATTTT. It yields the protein CASSLAFRGASTDTQYF. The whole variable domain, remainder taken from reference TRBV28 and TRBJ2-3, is DVKVTQSSRYLVKRTGEKVFLECVQDMDHENMFWYRQDPGLGLRLIYFSYDVKMKEKGDIPEGYSVSREKKERFSLILESASTNQTSMYLCASSLAFRGASTDTQYFGPGTRLTVL.

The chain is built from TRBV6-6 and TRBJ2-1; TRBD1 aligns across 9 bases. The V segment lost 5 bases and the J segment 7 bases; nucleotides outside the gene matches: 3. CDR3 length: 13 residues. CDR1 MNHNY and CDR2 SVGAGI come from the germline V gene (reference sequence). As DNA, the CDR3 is TGTGCCAGCAGTACAGGACAGGGGAATGAGCAGTTCTTC. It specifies CASSTGQGNEQFF.

The CDR3 is CASSLQGASTDTQYF. Written as DNA, the CDR3 is TGCGCCAGCAGCTTGCAGGGGGCGAGCACAGATACGCAGTATTTT. This chain joins TRBV5-1 and TRBJ2-3, with 8 bases matching TRBD1. From germline, CDR1 is SGHRS and CDR2 YFSETQ. The V gene end was trimmed by 1 base and the J gene end by 0 bases; junction bases not matched to a gene: 1. The CDR3 runs 15 residues.

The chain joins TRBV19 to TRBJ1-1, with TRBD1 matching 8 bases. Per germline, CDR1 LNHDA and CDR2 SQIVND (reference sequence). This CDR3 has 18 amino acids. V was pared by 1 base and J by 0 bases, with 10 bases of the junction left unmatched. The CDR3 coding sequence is TGTGCCAGTAGTATAGGGCGGTGGACAGGGCCACTGAACACTGAAGCTTTCTTT. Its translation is CASSIGRWTGPLNTEAFF.